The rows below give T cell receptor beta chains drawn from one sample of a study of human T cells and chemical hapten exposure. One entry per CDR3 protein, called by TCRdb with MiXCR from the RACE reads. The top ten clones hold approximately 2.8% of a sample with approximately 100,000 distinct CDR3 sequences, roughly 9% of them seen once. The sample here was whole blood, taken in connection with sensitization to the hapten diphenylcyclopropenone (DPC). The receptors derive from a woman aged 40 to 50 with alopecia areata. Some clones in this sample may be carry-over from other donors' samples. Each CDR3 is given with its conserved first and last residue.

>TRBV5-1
CASSLGDTNNYGYTF
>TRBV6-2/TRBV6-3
CASSGTYGGLRAFF
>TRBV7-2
CASSLGASLNEQYF
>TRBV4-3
CASSQDRGSGDTQYF
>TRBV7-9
CASSSSRDRSNQPQHF
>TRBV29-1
CSVVVGWNTEAFF
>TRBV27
CASSFGGETYNEQFF
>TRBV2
CASSEAPIYGYTF
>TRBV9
CASSPSAAYNEQFF
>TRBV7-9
CASSFGGAEDTQYF
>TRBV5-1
CASNRDRMGTEAFF
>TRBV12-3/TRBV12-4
CASKTQAGSTYGYTF
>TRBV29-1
CSGGGKGVRVTGELFF
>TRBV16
CASSQSFGDYGYTF
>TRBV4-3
CASSQIQGVRNTEAFF
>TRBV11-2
CASRRLAGVHEQFF
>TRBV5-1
CASSLGTGMVKLFF
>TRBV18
CASSPPGFSGGADTQYF
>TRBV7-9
CASSLASGEAETQYF
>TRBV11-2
CASSSEYIGELFF
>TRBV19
CASKKGTYSEAFF
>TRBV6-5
CASTQGGYNQPQHF
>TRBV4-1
CASSQERGRHNYGYTF
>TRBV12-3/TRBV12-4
CASRSTRDFSYEQYF
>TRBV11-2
CATGQGGAGANVLTF
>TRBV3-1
CASSQDDRVNTIYF
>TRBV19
CASRGRGYEQYF
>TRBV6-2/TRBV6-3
CVSSYPGTNTEAFF
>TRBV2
CASRVSYNEQFF
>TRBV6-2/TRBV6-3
CASSYSHYEQYF
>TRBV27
CTSSLSGTYF
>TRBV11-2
CASSLAPSSQETQYF
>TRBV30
CAWSGRGGPRKTQYF
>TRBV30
CAWSVTGSEQYF
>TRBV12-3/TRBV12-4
CASSLFGEGSGYTF
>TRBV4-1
CASSPGAGSNEKLFF
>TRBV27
CASSLRTGMYEQYF
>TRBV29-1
CSVETGSSYEQYF
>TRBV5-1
CASSLEGPIIEQYF
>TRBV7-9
CASSLDGAPGNSPLHF
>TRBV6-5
CASSYAGKGTGELFF
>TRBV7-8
CASSLERTGGMTTEAFF
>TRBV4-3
CASSQWDRQTGELFF
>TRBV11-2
CASSLVRAPDTQYF
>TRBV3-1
CASSPGSGVLHYSYEQYF
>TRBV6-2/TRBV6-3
CASDRGQGRNTDTQYF
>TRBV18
CASSPPQETQYF
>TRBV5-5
CASSLARQSLYGYTF
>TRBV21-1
CASSETGTELNTEAFF
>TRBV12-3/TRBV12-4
CASSPGGRGSDIQYF
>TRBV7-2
CASSLALNTGELFF
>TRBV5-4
CASSLPGQGTDTQYF